These T cell receptor beta chains were read from a single sample in a study of cytomegalovirus exposure and HLA in healthy donors. The data were produced by immunoSEQ multiplex PCR, yet TCRdb's version contains in-frame clones alone and is incomplete. The sample records 70,000 to 95,000 clones, over 85% being singletons. The sample was PBMCs. The source is a woman in her twenties or thirties in good health and CMV-seronegative. The CDR3 runs from the conserved cysteine through the conserved F or W. D genes are given only for firm matches. Size tells how often a clone was seen (once, few, many) or the class of an expanded clone, and some rows leave it out.

d_call,v_call,clone_size,j_call,cdr3_length,cdr3_aa,cdr3_nt
TRBD1,TRBV28,-,TRBJ1-2,13,CAIGQGAWYGYTF,TGTGCCATCGGACAGGGGGCATGGTATGGCTACACCTTC
TRBD1,TRBV10-2,-,TRBJ2-2,16,CASTRLPGQSTGELFF,TGCGCCAGCACACGTCTACCGGGACAGAGCACCGGGGAGCTGTTTTTT
-,TRBV2,-,TRBJ2-1,12,CASRRQANEQFF,TGTGCCAGCAGACGACAGGCCAATGAGCAGTTCTTC
TRBD2,TRBV4-2,-,TRBJ2-3,17,CASSLARLAGEEDTQYF,TGTGCCAGCAGCCTCGCCCGACTAGCGGGAGAGGAAGATACGCAGTATTTT
-,TRBV18,-,TRBJ1-2,15,CASSLGREARSGYTF,TGTGCCAGCTCACTAGGCCGTGAGGCTAGGTCTGGCTACACCTTC
-,TRBV6-5,-,TRBJ2-1,13,CASREFDYNEQFF,TGTGCCAGCAGGGAGTTCGACTACAATGAGCAGTTCTTC
-,TRBV29-1,once,TRBJ2-3,14,CSATGQVITDTQYF,TGCAGCGCTACGGGACAAGTAATCACAGATACGCAGTATTTT
-,TRBV2,-,TRBJ2-7,12,CASSRESYEQYF,TGTGCCAGTTCAAGGGAGTCCTACGAGCAGTACTTC
-,TRBV29-1,-,TRBJ1-1,13,CSAQYLGNTEAFF,TGCAGCGCCCAGTATCTAGGGAACACTGAAGCTTTCTTT
-,TRBV7-2,-,TRBJ2-1,16,CASSLAGGTKSSEQFF,TGTGCCAGCAGCTTGGCCGGAGGGACCAAATCAAGTGAGCAGTTCTTC
-,TRBV28,-,TRBJ1-5,15,CASGGGPGGNQPQHF,TGTGCCAGCGGTGGGGGCCCCGGGGGCAATCAGCCCCAGCATTTT
TRBD1,TRBV25-1,-,TRBJ1-2,17,CASSDVNTAGTVYGYTF,TGTGCCAGCAGTGACGTCAACACGGCCGGGACAGTCTATGGCTACACCTTC
TRBD2,TRBV5-1,-,TRBJ2-1,17,CASSWTSGSPSYNEQFF,TGCGCCAGCAGCTGGACTAGCGGGAGTCCTTCCTACAATGAGCAGTTCTTC
TRBD1,TRBV4-1,-,TRBJ1-1,15,CASRPGTGWDTEAFF,TGCGCCAGCAGACCCGGGACAGGGTGGGACACTGAAGCTTTCTTT
-,TRBV20-1,-,TRBJ2-7,11,CSAASVREQYF,TGCAGTGCTGCCAGCGTTCGCGAGCAGTACTTC
TRBD1,TRBV28,-,TRBJ1-2,12,CASSGTAVGYTF,TGTGCCAGCAGCGGGACAGCTGTGGGCTACACCTTC
-,TRBV28,-,TRBJ1-1,12,CASGTGNTEAFF,TGTGCCAGCGGTACAGGGAACACTGAAGCTTTCTTT
TRBD2,TRBV30,-,TRBJ2-7,17,CAWSEIGGGPTLYEQYF,TGTGCCTGGAGTGAAATCGGGGGAGGGCCTACCCTCTACGAGCAGTACTTC
-,TRBV5-1,-,TRBJ2-3,15,CASSLARADTDTQYF,TGCGCCAGCAGCTTGGCCAGGGCGGACACAGATACGCAGTATTTT
-,TRBV5-1,-,TRBJ1-1,13,CASSQGVNTEAFF,TGCGCCAGCAGCCAAGGGGTTAACACTGAAGCTTTCTTT
TRBD2,TRBV7-3,-,TRBJ2-1,15,CASSPRGGSLNEQFF,TGTGCCAGCAGCCCCCGGGGGGGGTCACTGAATGAGCAGTTCTTC
-,TRBV4-3,-,TRBJ1-1,14,CASSQDMRIPEAFF,TGCGCCAGCAGCCAAGATATGAGGATCCCTGAAGCTTTCTTT
TRBD1,TRBV7-9,-,TRBJ1-1,15,CASNRDRAPRGEAFF,TGTGCCAGCAATAGAGACAGGGCACCGAGGGGGGAAGCTTTCTTT
TRBD2,TRBV10-2,-,TRBJ2-7,13,CATKTSGAYEQYF,TGCGCTACCAAGACTAGCGGGGCCTACGAGCAGTACTTC
-,TRBV19,-,TRBJ1-6,14,CASTSELLNSPLHF,TGTGCCAGTACGTCTGAGCTCCTAAATTCACCCCTCCACTTT
TRBD1,TRBV6-1,-,TRBJ1-2,13,CASRGTGEGGYTF,TGTGCCAGCAGGGGGACAGGGGAAGGTGGCTACACCTTC
TRBD2,TRBV5-1,-,TRBJ2-1,16,CASSPGLASSYNEQFF,TGCGCCAGCAGCCCAGGACTAGCGAGCTCCTACAATGAGCAGTTCTTC
-,TRBV29-1,-,TRBJ2-1,16,CSVEDGWQGYPNEQFF,TGCAGCGTTGAAGATGGGTGGCAGGGCTACCCCAATGAGCAGTTCTTC
-,TRBV6-4,-,TRBJ2-3,14,CAFMWDNSLYTQYF,TGTGCTTTTATGTGGGACAACTCACTTTATACGCAGTATTTT
-,TRBV4-1,-,TRBJ1-3,15,CASSQDSGDLNTIYF,TGCGCCAGCAGCCAAGATTCAGGGGATTTAAACACCATATATTTT
TRBD1,TRBV4-3,-,TRBJ1-3,18,CASSQSLVGTGTRNTIYF,TGCGCCAGCAGCCAATCTTTAGTCGGGACAGGGACTAGAAACACCATATATTTT
TRBD2,TRBV5-1,-,TRBJ2-1,14,CASNLGLAVNEQFF,TGCGCCAGCAATTTGGGACTAGCGGTAAATGAGCAGTTCTTC
TRBD1,TRBV30,once,TRBJ2-6,17,CAWSLGQGSSGANVLTF,TGTGCCTGGAGTCTCGGACAGGGATCATCTGGGGCCAACGTCCTGACTTTC
TRBD2,TRBV28,-,TRBJ2-7,14,CASSLPGGAYEQYF,TGTGCCAGCAGTTTACCGGGGGGGGCCTACGAGCAGTACTTC
-,TRBV19,-,TRBJ1-2,16,CASSISSGELNYGYTF,TGTGCCAGTAGTATTTCCTCAGGGGAACTCAACTATGGCTACACCTTC
-,TRBV4-2,-,TRBJ1-4,16,CASSQVTGQSNEKLFF,TGTGCCAGCAGCCAGGTAACAGGGCAGTCCAATGAAAAACTGTTTTTT
-,TRBV7-9,-,TRBJ2-7,13,CASSLVGAYEQYF,TGTGCCAGCAGCTTAGTAGGGGCCTACGAGCAGTACTTC
TRBD2,TRBV19,once,TRBJ2-7,15,CASSPGTSGGYEQYF,TGTGCCAGTAGTCCCGGGACTAGCGGGGGGTACGAGCAGTACTTC
TRBD2,TRBV28,-,TRBJ2-1,13,CASRTSGGNEQFF,TGTGCCAGCCGGACTAGCGGGGGGAATGAGCAGTTCTTC
TRBD2,TRBV5-1,once,TRBJ2-7,15,CASSLGLANSYEQYF,TGCGCCAGCAGCTTGGGACTAGCCAACTCCTACGAGCAGTACTTC
TRBD2,TRBV19,-,TRBJ2-1,14,CASSPRGGGNEQFF,TGTGCCAGTAGTCCCCGGGGGGGTGGGAATGAGCAGTTCTTC
-,TRBV11-2,-,TRBJ1-6,15,CASSLEGRDRSPLHF,TGTGCCAGCAGCTTAGAGGGCAGGGATCGATCACCCCTCCACTTT
-,TRBV11-2,few,TRBJ1-2,13,CASSLDRNYGYTF,TGTGCCAGCAGCTTAGACAGGAACTATGGCTACACCTTC
-,TRBV19,-,TRBJ1-1,13,CASSITGNTEAFF,TGTGCCAGTAGTATAACGGGGAACACTGAAGCTTTCTTT
TRBD1,TRBV4-1,once,TRBJ2-2,16,CASRAGQGSPTGELFF,TGCGCCAGCAGGGCGGGACAGGGGAGTCCCACCGGGGAGCTGTTTTTT
-,TRBV14,-,TRBJ2-5,13,CASKGPVQETQYF,TGTGCCAGCAAGGGGCCAGTCCAAGAGACCCAGTACTTC
TRBD1,TRBV14,once,TRBJ2-7,15,CASSKRGTGKNEQYF,TGTGCCAGCAGCAAAAGAGGGACAGGGAAGAACGAGCAGTACTTC
TRBD2,TRBV7-2,-,TRBJ2-4,15,CASSPIAGGLNIQYF,TGTGCCAGCAGCCCAATAGCGGGGGGGCTGAACATTCAGTACTTC
-,TRBV5-1,once,TRBJ1-1,13,CASSLNRDTEAFF,TGCGCCAGCAGCTTGAACAGGGATACTGAAGCTTTCTTT
-,TRBV7-3,few,TRBJ2-7,13,CASSAQGGYEQYF,TGTGCCAGCAGCGCACAGGGTGGGTACGAGCAGTACTTC
TRBD1,TRBV19,-,TRBJ2-1,17,CASSVDGTGVLGNEQFF,TGTGCCAGTAGTGTCGACGGGACAGGGGTCCTGGGGAATGAGCAGTTCTTC
TRBD1,TRBV6-1,many,TRBJ1-6,17,CASSEVAGTVRNSPLHF,TGTGCCAGCAGTGAAGTGGCTGGGACAGTCAGAAATTCACCCCTCCACTTT